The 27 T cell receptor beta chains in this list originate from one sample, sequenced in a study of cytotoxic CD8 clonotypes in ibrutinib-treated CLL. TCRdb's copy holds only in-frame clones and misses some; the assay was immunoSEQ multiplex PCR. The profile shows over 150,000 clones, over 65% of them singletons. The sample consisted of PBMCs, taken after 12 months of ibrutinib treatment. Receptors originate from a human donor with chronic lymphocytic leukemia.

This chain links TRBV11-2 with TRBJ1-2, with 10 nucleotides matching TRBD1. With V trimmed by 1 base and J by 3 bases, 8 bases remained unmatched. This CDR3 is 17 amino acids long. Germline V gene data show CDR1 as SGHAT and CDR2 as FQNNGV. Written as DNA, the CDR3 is TGTGCCAGCAGCTTAGTTCTTGACAGGGGGCTGGACTATGGCTACACCTTC. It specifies CASSLVLDRGLDYGYTF.

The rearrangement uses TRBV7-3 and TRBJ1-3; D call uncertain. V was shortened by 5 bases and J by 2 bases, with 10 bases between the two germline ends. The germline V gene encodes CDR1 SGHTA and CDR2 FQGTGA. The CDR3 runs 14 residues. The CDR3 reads CASSPTPPGNTIYF. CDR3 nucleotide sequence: TGTGCCAGCAGCCCGACACCACCTGGAAACACCATATATTTT. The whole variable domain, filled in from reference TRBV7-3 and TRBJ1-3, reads GAGVSQTPSNKVTEKGKYVELRCDPISGHTALYWYRQSLGQGPEFLIYFQGTGAADDSGLPNDRFFAVRPEGSVSTLKIQRTERGDSAVYLCASSPTPPGNTIYFGEGSWLTVV.

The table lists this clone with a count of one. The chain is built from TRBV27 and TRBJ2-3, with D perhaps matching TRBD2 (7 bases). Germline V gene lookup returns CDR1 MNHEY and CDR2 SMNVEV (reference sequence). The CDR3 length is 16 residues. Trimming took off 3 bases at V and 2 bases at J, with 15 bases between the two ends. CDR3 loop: CASSFGRGAHTDTQYF. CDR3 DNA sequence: TGTGCCAGCAGTTTTGGACGGGGGGCTCACACAGATACGCAGTATTTT.

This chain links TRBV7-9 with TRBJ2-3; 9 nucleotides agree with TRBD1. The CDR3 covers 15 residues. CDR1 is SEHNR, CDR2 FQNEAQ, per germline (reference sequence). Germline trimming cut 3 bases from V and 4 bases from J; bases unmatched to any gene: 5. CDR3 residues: CASSFGDRDPDTQYF. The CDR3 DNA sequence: TGTGCCAGCAGCTTTGGGGACAGGGACCCAGATACGCAGTATTTT. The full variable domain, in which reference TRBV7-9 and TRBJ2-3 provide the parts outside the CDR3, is DTGVSQNPRHKITKRGQNVTFRCDPISEHNRLYWYRQTLGQGPEFLTYFQNEAQLEKSRLLSDRFSAERPKGSFSTLEIQRTEQGDSAMYLCASSFGDRDPDTQYFGPGTRLTVL.

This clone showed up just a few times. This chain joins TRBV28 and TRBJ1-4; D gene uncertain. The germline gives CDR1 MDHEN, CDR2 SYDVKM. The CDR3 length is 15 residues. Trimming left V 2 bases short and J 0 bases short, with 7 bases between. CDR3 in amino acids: CASSLRRPTNEKLFF. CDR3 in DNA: TGTGCCAGCAGTTTAAGGAGACCAACTAATGAAAAACTGTTTTTT.

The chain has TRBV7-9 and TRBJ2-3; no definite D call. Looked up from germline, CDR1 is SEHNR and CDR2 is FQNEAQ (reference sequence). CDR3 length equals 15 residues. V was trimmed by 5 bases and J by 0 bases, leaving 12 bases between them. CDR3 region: CASSLRASSTDTQYF. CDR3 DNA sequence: TGTGCCAGCAGCCTCAGAGCCTCTAGCACAGATACGCAGTATTTT.

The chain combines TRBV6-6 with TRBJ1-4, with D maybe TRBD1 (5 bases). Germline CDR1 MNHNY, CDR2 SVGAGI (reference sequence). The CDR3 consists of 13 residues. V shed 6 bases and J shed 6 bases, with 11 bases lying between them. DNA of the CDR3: TGTGCCAGCAGCCGTTCACAGGATGAAAAACTGTTTTTT. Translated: CASSRSQDEKLFF.

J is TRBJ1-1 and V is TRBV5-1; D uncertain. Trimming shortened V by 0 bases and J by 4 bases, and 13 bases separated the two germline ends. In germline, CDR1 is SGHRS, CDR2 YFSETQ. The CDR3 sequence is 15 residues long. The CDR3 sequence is CASSLEGPPGTEAFF. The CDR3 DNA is TGCGCCAGCAGCTTGGAGGGCCCCCCAGGCACTGAAGCTTTCTTT.

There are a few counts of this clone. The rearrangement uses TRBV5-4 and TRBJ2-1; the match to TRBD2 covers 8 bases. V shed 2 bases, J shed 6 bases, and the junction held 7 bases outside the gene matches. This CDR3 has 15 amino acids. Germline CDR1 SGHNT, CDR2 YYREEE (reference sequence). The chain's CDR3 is CASSFIGGAGNEQFF. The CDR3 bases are TGTGCCAGCAGCTTCATCGGGGGGGCGGGCAATGAGCAGTTCTTC.

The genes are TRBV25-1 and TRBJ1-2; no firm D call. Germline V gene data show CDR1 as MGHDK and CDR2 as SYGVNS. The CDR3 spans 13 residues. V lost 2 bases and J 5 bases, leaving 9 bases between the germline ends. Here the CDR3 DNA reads TGTGCCAGCAGTGAAACGGGGTTATATGGCTACACCTTC. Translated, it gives CASSETGLYGYTF.

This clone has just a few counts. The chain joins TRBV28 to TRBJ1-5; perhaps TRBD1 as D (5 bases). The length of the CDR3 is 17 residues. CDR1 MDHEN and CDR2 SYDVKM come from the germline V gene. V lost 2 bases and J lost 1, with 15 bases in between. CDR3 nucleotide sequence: TGTGCCAGCAGTTTAAAGAGTGGGGGGGTCAGCAATCAGCCCCAGCATTTT. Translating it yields CASSLKSGGVSNQPQHF.

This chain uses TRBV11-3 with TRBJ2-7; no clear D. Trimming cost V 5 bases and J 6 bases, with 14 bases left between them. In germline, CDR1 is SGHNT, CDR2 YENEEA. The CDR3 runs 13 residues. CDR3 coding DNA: TGTGCCAGCAGCCTAAACGATCGGGTCGAGCAGTACTTC. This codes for CASSLNDRVEQYF.

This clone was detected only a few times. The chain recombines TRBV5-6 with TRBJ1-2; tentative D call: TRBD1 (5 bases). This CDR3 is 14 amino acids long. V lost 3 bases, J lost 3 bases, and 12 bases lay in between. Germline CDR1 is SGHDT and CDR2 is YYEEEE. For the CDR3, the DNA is TGTGCCAGCAGCTCGGGGCTAGGGGACTATGGCTACACCTTC. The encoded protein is CASSSGLGDYGYTF.

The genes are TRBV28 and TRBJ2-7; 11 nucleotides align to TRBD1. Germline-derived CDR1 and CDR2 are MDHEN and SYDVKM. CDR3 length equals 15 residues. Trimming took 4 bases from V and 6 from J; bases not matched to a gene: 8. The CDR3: CASSSAGTGGSEQYF. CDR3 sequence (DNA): TGTGCCAGCAGTTCCGCCGGGACAGGGGGTTCCGAGCAGTACTTC.

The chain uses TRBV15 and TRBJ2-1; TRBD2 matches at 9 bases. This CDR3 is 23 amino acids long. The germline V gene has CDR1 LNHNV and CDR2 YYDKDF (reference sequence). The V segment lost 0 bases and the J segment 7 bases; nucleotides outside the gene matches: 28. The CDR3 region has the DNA TGTGCCACCAGCAGAGATTTATTACTTGGGCGGGAGGGCCTTAAACTGCCCTTAAATGAGCAGTTCTTC. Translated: CATSRDLLLGREGLKLPLNEQFF. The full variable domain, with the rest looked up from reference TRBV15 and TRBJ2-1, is DAMVIQNPRYQVTQFGKPVTLSCSQTLNHNVMYWYQQKSSQAPKLLFHYYDKDFNNEADTPDNFQSRRPNTSFCFLDIRSPGLGDTAMYLCATSRDLLLGREGLKLPLNEQFFGPGTRLTVL.

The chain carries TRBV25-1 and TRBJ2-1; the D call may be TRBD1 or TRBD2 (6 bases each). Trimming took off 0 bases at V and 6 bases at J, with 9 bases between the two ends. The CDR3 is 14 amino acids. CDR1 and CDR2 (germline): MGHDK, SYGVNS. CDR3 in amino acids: CASSEYGGRNEQFF. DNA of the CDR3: TGTGCCAGCAGTGAATATGGGGGGCGCAATGAGCAGTTCTTC.

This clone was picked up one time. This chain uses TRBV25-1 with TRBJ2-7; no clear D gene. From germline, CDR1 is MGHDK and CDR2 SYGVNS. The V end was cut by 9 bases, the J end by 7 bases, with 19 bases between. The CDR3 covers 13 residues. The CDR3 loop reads CARHTSGFWEQYF. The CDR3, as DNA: TGTGCCAGGCATACTTCCGGGTTCTGGGAGCAGTACTTC.

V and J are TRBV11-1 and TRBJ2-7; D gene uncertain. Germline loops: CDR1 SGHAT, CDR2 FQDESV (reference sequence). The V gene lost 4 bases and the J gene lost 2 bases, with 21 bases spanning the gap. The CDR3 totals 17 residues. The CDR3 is CASSSTVGQVGPYEQYF. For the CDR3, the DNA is TGTGCCAGCAGCTCAACGGTAGGGCAGGTGGGCCCCTACGAGCAGTACTTC.

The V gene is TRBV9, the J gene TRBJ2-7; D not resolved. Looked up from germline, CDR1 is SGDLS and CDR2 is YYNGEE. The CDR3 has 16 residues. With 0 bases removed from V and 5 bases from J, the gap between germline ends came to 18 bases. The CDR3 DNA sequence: TGTGCCAGCAGCGTAGCTGGTCAGGAGCTGGGCGACGAGCAGTACTTC. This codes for CASSVAGQELGDEQYF. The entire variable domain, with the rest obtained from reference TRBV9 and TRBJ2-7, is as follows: DSGVTQTPKHLITATGQRVTLRCSPRSGDLSVYWYQQSLDQGLQFLIQYYNGEERAKGNILERFSAQQFPDLHSELNLSSLELGDSALYFCASSVAGQELGDEQYFGPGTRLTVT.

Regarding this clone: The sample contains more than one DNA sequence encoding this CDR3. CDR3 in DNA: TGTGCCAGCAGCACTCCCTCAGGGTCCTACGAGCAGTACTTC. Translated: CASSTPSGSYEQYF. The V gene is TRBV28, the J gene TRBJ2-7; the D gene is possibly TRBD1 (5 bases). The CDR3 extends over 14 amino acids. Trimming shortened V by 6 bases and J by 1 base, and 13 bases separated the two germline ends. Per the germline V gene, CDR1 is MDHEN and CDR2 is SYDVKM.

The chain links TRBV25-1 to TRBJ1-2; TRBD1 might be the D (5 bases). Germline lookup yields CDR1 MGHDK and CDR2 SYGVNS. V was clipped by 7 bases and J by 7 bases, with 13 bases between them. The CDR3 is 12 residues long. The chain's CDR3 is CASTPGPLGYTF. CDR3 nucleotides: TGTGCCAGCACTCCGGGACCACTTGGCTACACCTTC.

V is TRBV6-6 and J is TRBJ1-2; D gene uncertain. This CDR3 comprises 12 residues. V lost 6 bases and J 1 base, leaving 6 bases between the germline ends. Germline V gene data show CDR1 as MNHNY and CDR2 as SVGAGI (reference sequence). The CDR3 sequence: CASSEFNYGYTF. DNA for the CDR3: TGTGCCAGCAGCGAATTTAACTATGGCTACACCTTC.

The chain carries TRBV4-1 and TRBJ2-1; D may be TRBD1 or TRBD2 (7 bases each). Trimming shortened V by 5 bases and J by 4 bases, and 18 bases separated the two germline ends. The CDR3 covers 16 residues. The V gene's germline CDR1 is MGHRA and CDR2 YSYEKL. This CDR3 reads CASSSQGGVWYNEQFF. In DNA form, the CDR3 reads TGCGCCAGCAGCTCCCAGGGGGGGGTCTGGTACAATGAGCAGTTCTTC.

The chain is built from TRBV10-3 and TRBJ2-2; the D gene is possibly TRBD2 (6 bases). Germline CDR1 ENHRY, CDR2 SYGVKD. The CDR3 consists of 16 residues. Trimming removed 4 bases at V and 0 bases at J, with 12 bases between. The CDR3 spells CAISGNWDSNTGELFF. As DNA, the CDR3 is TGTGCCATCAGTGGTAATTGGGACTCGAACACCGGGGAGCTGTTTTTT.

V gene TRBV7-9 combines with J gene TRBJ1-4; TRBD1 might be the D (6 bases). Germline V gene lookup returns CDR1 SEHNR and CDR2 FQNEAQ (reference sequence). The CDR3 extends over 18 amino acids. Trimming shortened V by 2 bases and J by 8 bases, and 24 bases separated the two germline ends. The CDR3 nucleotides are TGTGCCAGCAGCTTAACTACGTCGGCAGGGGCGGTCGGGGAAAAACTGTTTTTT. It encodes CASSLTTSAGAVGEKLFF.

The CDR3 region has the DNA TGTGCCAGCAGCTTGGGACGAGAGGGACATACCTACGAGCAGTACTTC. It specifies CASSLGREGHTYEQYF. The chain employs TRBV7-9 and TRBJ2-7, with D possibly matching TRBD1 (6 bases). The CDR3 covers 16 residues. The V end lost 3 bases, the J end lost 2 bases, and 17 bases lay between the germline ends. Germline V lookup: CDR1 SEHNR, CDR2 FQNEAQ (reference sequence). The complete variable domain, with remaining parts taken from reference TRBV7-9 and TRBJ2-7, reads DTGVSQNPRHKITKRGQNVTFRCDPISEHNRLYWYRQTLGQGPEFLTYFQNEAQLEKSRLLSDRFSAERPKGSFSTLEIQRTEQGDSAMYLCASSLGREGHTYEQYFGPGTRLTVT.

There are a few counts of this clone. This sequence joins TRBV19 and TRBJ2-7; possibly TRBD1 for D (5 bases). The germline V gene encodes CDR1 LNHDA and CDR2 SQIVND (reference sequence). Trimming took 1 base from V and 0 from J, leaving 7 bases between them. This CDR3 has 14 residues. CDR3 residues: CASSIVQGSYEQYF. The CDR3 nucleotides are TGTGCCAGTAGTATAGTGCAGGGCTCCTACGAGCAGTACTTC.